This T cell receptor beta chain was sequenced for a study of response to subunit inactivated influenza vaccine. Broader study findings: Authors suggested seasonal influenza vaccinations each recruit few new T cells.

This clonotype has ten or more counts. Antigen: not known. TCRdb ran MiXCR on the RT-PCR reads and lists one entry per CDR3 protein. The sample holds more than 550,000 distinct CDR3 sequences; over 9.5% are singletons and the top ten take more than 8.5%. CDR1 is MDHEN and CDR2 is SYDVKM in the germline V gene. Trimming pared 3 bases from V and 5 bases from J, leaving 10 bases between. The CDR3 covers 13 residues. V usage is TRBV28 and J usage is TRBJ2-5, with D perhaps assigned TRBD1 or TRBD2 (6 bases each). Material: PBMCs from blood, obtained on the day of vaccination. This clonotype was obtained from a man in his fifties who received an inactivated influenza vaccine. CDR3 sequence: CASSFGGPETQYF. CDR3 bases: TGTGCCAGCAGTTTTGGGGGGCCTGAGACCCAGTACTTC.